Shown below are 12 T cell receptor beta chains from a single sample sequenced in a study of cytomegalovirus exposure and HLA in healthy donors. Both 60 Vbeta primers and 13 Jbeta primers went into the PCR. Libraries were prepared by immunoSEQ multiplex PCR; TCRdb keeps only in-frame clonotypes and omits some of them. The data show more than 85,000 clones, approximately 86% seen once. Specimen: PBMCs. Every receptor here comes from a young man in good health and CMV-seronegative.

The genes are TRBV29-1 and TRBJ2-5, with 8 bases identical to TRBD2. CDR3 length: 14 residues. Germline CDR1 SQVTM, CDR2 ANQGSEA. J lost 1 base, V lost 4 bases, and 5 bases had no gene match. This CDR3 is CSVGLAGSQETQYF. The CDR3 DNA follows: TGCAGCGTTGGGCTAGCGGGTTCCCAAGAGACCCAGTACTTC.

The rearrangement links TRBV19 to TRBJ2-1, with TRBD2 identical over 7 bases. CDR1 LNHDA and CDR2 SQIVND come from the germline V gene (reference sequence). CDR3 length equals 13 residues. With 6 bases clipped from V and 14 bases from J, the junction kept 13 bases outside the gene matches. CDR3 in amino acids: CASRSLREPPEFF. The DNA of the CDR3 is TGTGCCAGTAGGTCCTTGCGGGAGCCCCCCGAGTTCTTC. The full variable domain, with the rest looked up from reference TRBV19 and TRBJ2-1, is DGGITQSPKYLFRKEGQNVTLSCEQNLNHDAMYWYRQDPGQGLRLIYYSQIVNDFQKGDIAEGYSVSREKKESFPLTVTSAQKNPTAFYLCASRSLREPPEFFGPGTRLTVL.

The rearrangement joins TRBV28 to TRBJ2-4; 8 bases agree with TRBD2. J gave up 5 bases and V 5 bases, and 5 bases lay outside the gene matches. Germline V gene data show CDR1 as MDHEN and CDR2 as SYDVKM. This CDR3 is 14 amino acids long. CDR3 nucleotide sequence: TGTGCCAGCAGTCCGCCGGGACTAGAAAACATTCAGTACTTC. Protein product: CASSPPGLENIQYF.

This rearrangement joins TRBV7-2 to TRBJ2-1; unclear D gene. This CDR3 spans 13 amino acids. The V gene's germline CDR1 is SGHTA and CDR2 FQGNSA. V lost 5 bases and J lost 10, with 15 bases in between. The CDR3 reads CASSPLSLREQFF. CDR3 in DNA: TGTGCCAGCAGCCCTCTTTCTCTGAGGGAGCAGTTCTTC.

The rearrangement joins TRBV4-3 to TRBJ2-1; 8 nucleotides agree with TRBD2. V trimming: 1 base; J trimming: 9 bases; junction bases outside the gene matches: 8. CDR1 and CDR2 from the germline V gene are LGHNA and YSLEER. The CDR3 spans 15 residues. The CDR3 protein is CASSQGSGSAGEQFF. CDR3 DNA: TGCGCCAGCAGCCAAGGGAGCGGGAGCGCCGGTGAGCAGTTCTTC.

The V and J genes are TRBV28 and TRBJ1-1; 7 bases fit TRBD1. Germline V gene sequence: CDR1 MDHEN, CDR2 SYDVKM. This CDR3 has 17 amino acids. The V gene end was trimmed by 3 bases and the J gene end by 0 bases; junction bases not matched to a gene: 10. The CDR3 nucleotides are TGTGCCAGCAGTTTCGGGCATAACAGGGGATTGAACACTGAAGCTTTCTTT. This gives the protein CASSFGHNRGLNTEAFF.

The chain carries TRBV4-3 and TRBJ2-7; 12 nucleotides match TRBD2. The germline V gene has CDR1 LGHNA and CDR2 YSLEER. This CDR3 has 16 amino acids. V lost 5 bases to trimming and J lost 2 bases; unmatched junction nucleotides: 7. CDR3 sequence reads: CASSTGLAGYTYEQYF. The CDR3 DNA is TGCGCCAGCAGCACTGGACTAGCGGGATATACCTACGAGCAGTACTTC.

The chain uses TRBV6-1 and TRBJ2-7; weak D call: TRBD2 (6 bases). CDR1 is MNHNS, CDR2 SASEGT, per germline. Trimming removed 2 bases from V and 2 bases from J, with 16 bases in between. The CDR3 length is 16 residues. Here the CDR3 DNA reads TGTGCCAGCAGTGAAATAGGCACGGGGGTAGCCTACGAGCAGTACTTC. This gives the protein CASSEIGTGVAYEQYF.

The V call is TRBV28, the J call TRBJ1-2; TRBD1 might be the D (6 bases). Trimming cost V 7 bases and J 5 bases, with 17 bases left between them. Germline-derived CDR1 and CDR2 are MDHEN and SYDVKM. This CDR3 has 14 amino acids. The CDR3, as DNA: TGTGCCAGCAAGTTGGGAACAGGGACGTATGGCTACACCTTC. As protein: CASKLGTGTYGYTF.

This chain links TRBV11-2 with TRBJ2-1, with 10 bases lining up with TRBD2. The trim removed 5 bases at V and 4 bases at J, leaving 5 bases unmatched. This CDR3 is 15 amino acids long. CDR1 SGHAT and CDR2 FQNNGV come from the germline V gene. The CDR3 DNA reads TGTGCCAGCAGCCCCGAGCGGGAGGGATACAATGAGCAGTTCTTC. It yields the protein CASSPEREGYNEQFF.

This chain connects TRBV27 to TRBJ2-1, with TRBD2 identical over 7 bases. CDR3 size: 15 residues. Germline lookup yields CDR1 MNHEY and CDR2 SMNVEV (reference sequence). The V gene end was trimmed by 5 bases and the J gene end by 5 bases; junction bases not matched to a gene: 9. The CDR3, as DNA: TGTGCCAGCAGTACAACTAGCGCTCGACACAATGAGCAGTTCTTC. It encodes CASSTTSARHNEQFF.

CDR3 region: CASSAMTSGRLGNTQYF. DNA for the CDR3: TGTGCCAGCAGCGCGATGACTAGCGGGAGGTTGGGAAATACGCAGTATTTT. The V call is TRBV9, the J call TRBJ2-3; TRBD2 matches 13 bases. Germline-derived CDR1 and CDR2 are SGDLS and YYNGEE. This CDR3 has 17 amino acids. Trimming removed 3 bases from V and 7 bases from J; junction bases left unmatched: 11.